A selection of T cell receptor beta chains follows, all from one sample in a study of shared clonotypes between healthy human individuals. Clones were read by immunoSEQ multiplex PCR, and TCRdb kept only the in-frame ones, dropping some. The sample has over a million clones, around 76% seen once. The sample comprised memory CD4+ T cells sorted from blood. The receptors stem from a young man in good health. CDR3s include the opening cysteine and the closing phenylalanine or tryptophan. The D gene is left open where the match is weak. The listing skips clone size in some rows; elsewhere it reads once, few, many or a size class.

v_gene	abundance	j_gene	d_gene	CDR3nt	CDR3aa
TRBV5-6	.	TRBJ2-3	.	TGTGCCAGCAGCCCCCTGGCGAGGAGCACAGATACGCAGTATTTT	CASSPLARSTDTQYF
TRBV27	.	TRBJ2-2	TRBD1	TGTGCCAGCAGTCGGCCCCCCGGGACAGGGGCCGGGGAGCTGTTTTTT	CASSRPPGTGAGELFF
TRBV2	.	TRBJ2-2	TRBD2	TGTGCCAGCAGCGGGACTAGCGCGGGAACCGGGGAGCTGTTTTTT	CASSGTSAGTGELFF
TRBV29-1	few	TRBJ2-7	TRBD2	TGCAGCGTTGAAGTTTGGGGAGGGAAGCAGTACTTC	CSVEVWGGKQYF
TRBV30	once	TRBJ1-3	TRBD1	TGTGCCTGGACGACAGGGGGCACTGGAAACACCATATATTTT	CAWTTGGTGNTIYF
TRBV5-6	once	TRBJ2-7	.	TGTGCCAGCAGCTTTAGAAATTCCTACGAGCAGTACTTC	CASSFRNSYEQYF
TRBV10-3	.	TRBJ1-1	.	TGTGCCATCACACTCGGGCTGGATAACACTGAAGCTTTCTTT	CAITLGLDNTEAFF
TRBV2	.	TRBJ1-3	.	TGTGCCAGCAGTGGACAGGCAAGTTATGGAAACACCATATATTTT	CASSGQASYGNTIYF
TRBV11-2	.	TRBJ2-7	TRBD1	TGTGCCAGCAGCTTATACGGGACAGCTCCCTACGAGCAGTACTTC	CASSLYGTAPYEQYF
TRBV15	few	TRBJ2-2	TRBD1	TGTGCCACCCGCGGGACAGGGGCGAACACCGGGGAGCTGTTTTTT	CATRGTGANTGELFF
TRBV5-1	few	TRBJ1-4	.	TGCGCCAGCAGCTTGGGCCTGGGCGAAAAACTGTTTTTT	CASSLGLGEKLFF
TRBV7-2	.	TRBJ1-1	.	TGTGCCAGCAGCTTAGGACAGATGAACACTGAAGCTTTCTTT	CASSLGQMNTEAFF
TRBV7-2	.	TRBJ2-2	TRBD1	TGTGCCAGCAGCCGTCGTTCCACAGGGGGCACCGGGGAGCTGTTTTTT	CASSRRSTGGTGELFF
TRBV6-1	.	TRBJ2-7	TRBD1	TGTGCCAGCAGTCTCTGGACAGGGAACTCCTACGAGCAGTACTTC	CASSLWTGNSYEQYF
TRBV11-2	.	TRBJ2-7	.	TGTGCCAGCAGCTTAGACCGGGGCTCCTACGAGCAGTACTTC	CASSLDRGSYEQYF
TRBV11-2	.	TRBJ2-7	TRBD2	TGTGCCAGCAGCTTAGCCAGCGGGAGGCCCCGGGCGAGCGAGCAGTACTTC	CASSLASGRPRASEQYF
TRBV12-5	.	TRBJ2-5	.	TGTGCTAGTGGTTTGGGATCAGGGGTCCAAGAGACCCAGTACTTC	CASGLGSGVQETQYF
TRBV4-1	few	TRBJ2-7	TRBD2	TGCGCCAGCAGCCAAGAGGAGGGGACTAGCTTCTACGAGCAGTACTTC	CASSQEEGTSFYEQYF
TRBV7-2	once	TRBJ2-7	TRBD2	TGTGCCAGCAGCTTAGCGGCTAGCGGGGAGCAGTACTTC	CASSLAASGEQYF
TRBV6-1	few	TRBJ2-5	.	TGTGCCAGCAGTGTCCCGTGGGGAGAGACCCAGTACTTC	CASSVPWGETQYF
TRBV7-2	.	TRBJ2-5	.	TGTGCCAGCAGCCTCAACGCAAAGACAGCGAAAGAGACCCAGTACTTC	CASSLNAKTAKETQYF
TRBV10-3	.	TRBJ2-1	TRBD2	TGTGCCATCAGTGGCACGAAAGCGGGAGGGCTGGTCGATGAGCAGTTCTTC	CAISGTKAGGLVDEQFF
TRBV7-2	.	TRBJ2-7	.	TGTGCCAGCAGCTTGGTTTCGGGACGTCGAATGGCTCAAGGCCACGAGCAGTACTTC	CASSLVSGRRMAQGHEQYF
TRBV30	.	TRBJ1-5	TRBD1	TGTGCCTTACGGGGATCCGGGACAGGATCATATAGCAATCAGCCCCAGCATTTT	CALRGSGTGSYSNQPQHF
TRBV11-3	.	TRBJ2-1	.	TGTGCCAGCAGCTTAGAGACTAGTTTTTCCTACAATGAGCAGTTCTTC	CASSLETSFSYNEQFF
TRBV2	.	TRBJ1-4	.	TGTGCCAGCAGGGGGGAAAGTGAAAAACTGTTTTTT	CASRGESEKLFF
TRBV7-9	.	TRBJ1-2	.	TGTGCCAGCAGCTTCGGGGGGTACTATGGCTACACCTTC	CASSFGGYYGYTF
TRBV6-1	few	TRBJ1-1	.	TGTGCCAGCAGTGAGGTCAGGGACACTGAAGCTTTCTTT	CASSEVRDTEAFF
TRBV7-2	.	TRBJ2-3	TRBD2	TGTGCCAGCAGCTTAGGTTTTGGACTAGCGGGAGTTTCAGATACGCAGTATTTT	CASSLGFGLAGVSDTQYF
TRBV2	.	TRBJ2-2	.	TGTGCCAGCAGTGCACAATTGAACACCGGGGAGCTGTTTTTT	CASSAQLNTGELFF
TRBV6-4	.	TRBJ1-5	.	TGTGCCAGCAGTGCAGAGGGGGGTCAGCCCCAGCATTTT	CASSAEGGQPQHF
TRBV19	.	TRBJ1-3	TRBD1	TGTGCCAGTAGTATTTTCAGGGGGACCTCTGGAAACACCATATATTTT	CASSIFRGTSGNTIYF
TRBV11-2	.	TRBJ2-1	.	TGTGCCAGCAGCATTCAACAGGGAAACAATGAGCAGTTCTTC	CASSIQQGNNEQFF
TRBV19	.	TRBJ2-7	.	TGTGCCAGTAGTATAGCCGCCACAGGGACCTACGAGCAGTACTTC	CASSIAATGTYEQYF
TRBV5-4	.	TRBJ1-1	.	TGTGCCAGCAGCATTCAGGGTATGAACACTGAAGCTTTCTTT	CASSIQGMNTEAFF
TRBV10-2	.	TRBJ2-1	.	TGCGCCAGCAGTGAGTCCAGGACCATTTCTGGCAATGAGCAGTTCTTC	CASSESRTISGNEQFF
TRBV30	.	TRBJ2-1	.	TGTGCCTGGAGTGTCGGCAGACCAAGCTCCTACAATGAGCAGTTCTTC	CAWSVGRPSSYNEQFF
TRBV7-2	.	TRBJ2-5	.	TGTGCCAGCAGCTTTAGCCCGGGGACCCAGTACTTC	CASSFSPGTQYF
TRBV6-5	once	TRBJ1-1	.	TGTGCCAGCAGTCGGGGATCGAAGAACACTGAAGCTTTCTTT	CASSRGSKNTEAFF
TRBV14	.	TRBJ2-5	TRBD2	TGTGCCAGCAGCCAGGGGACTAGCGGGAGACAGACCCAGTACTTC	CASSQGTSGRQTQYF
TRBV19	few	TRBJ1-1	.	TGTGCCAGCAAGGACACGGCGGGGGACACTGAAGCTTTCTTT	CASKDTAGDTEAFF
TRBV10-3	.	TRBJ2-3	.	TGTGCCATCAGTGAGTTTCGGCTAGATACGCAGTATTTT	CAISEFRLDTQYF
TRBV19	.	TRBJ2-1	.	TGTGCCAGCTCCCCCAGGGAGAACAATGAGCAGTTCTTC	CASSPRENNEQFF
TRBV28	once	TRBJ1-3	.	TGTGCCAGCAGTTTATCCTGGGTTTATGGAAACACCATATATTTT	CASSLSWVYGNTIYF
TRBV5-1	.	TRBJ2-5	TRBD1	TGCGCCAGCAGCTTCTCGACAGGGGAGACCCAGTACTTC	CASSFSTGETQYF
TRBV5-5	.	TRBJ2-7	.	TGTGCCAGCAGCCGTCAGGGCTACGAGCAGTACTTC	CASSRQGYEQYF
TRBV9	.	TRBJ1-4	.	TGTGCCAGCGGGGGGACATCCAATGAAAAACTGTTTTTT	CASGGTSNEKLFF
TRBV5-3	.	TRBJ2-7	TRBD1	TGTGCCAGAAGGGGGACAGGGAAATCTTCCTACGAGCAGTACTTC	CARRGTGKSSYEQYF
TRBV27	once	TRBJ1-5	.	TGTGCCAGCAGTTTTCAGTGGTCTAGCAATCAGCCCCAGCATTTT	CASSFQWSSNQPQHF
TRBV5-6	.	TRBJ2-4	TRBD1	TGTGCCAGCAGCCCGCAGACAGGGGCCATTCAGTACTTC	CASSPQTGAIQYF